The 23 T cell receptor beta chains reported below all come from one sample, sequenced in a study of circulating CD8 cells and anti-PD-1 response in melanoma. Live CD3+CD8+TCRalphabeta+ cells were sorted into four subsets by PD-1 and/or TIGIT. Using about 15 ng of total RNA, TCR libraries were made with the QIAseq Immune Repertoire TCR panel. One entry per CDR3 protein results from TCRdb running MiXCR on the reads. Here the sample spans 1,000 to 1,500 distinct CDR3 sequences, 6% to 7.5% being singletons. This material consisted of CD8+ T cells from PBMCs, taken at baseline or after one month of anti-PD-1 therapy (not recorded which). These receptors came from a human donor with melanoma.

This clonotype ranks as large. This chain connects TRBV2 to TRBJ1-2; 8 nucleotides line up with TRBD1. V was pared by 7 bases and J by 3 bases, with 10 bases of the junction left unmatched. CDR1 is SNHLY, CDR2 FYNNEI, per germline. This CDR3 has 15 residues. Here the CDR3 DNA reads TGTGCCAGCACCGGGACAGGCCCCTTTGACTATGGCTACACCTTC. Its translation is CASTGTGPFDYGYTF. The full variable domain, completed using reference TRBV2 and TRBJ1-2, is EPEVTQTPSHQVTQMGQEVILRCVPISNHLYFYWYRQILGQKVEFLVSFYNNEISEKSEIFDDQFSVERPDGSNFTLKIRSTKLEDSAMYFCASTGTGPFDYGYTFGSGTRLTVV.

This clonotype is termed medium-sized. The chain carries TRBV19 and TRBJ2-3; 7 bases agree with TRBD1. The V segment lost 4 bases and the J segment 2 bases; nucleotides outside the gene matches: 6. Germline loops: CDR1 LNHDA, CDR2 SQIVND (reference sequence). This CDR3 has 15 amino acids. CDR3 region: CASSTQGVITDTQYF. The CDR3 DNA is TGTGCCAGTAGTACCCAGGGGGTCATCACAGATACGCAGTATTTT. Variable domain in full (rest from reference TRBV19 and TRBJ2-3): DGGITQSPKYLFRKEGQNVTLSCEQNLNHDAMYWYRQDPGQGLRLIYYSQIVNDFQKGDIAEGYSVSREKKESFPLTVTSAQKNPTAFYLCASSTQGVITDTQYFGPGTRLTVL.

In its sample, this clonotype ranks as large. The V and J genes are TRBV6-6 and TRBJ1-5; D is undetermined. Germline V gene lookup returns CDR1 MNHNY and CDR2 SVGAGI (reference sequence). The V and J ends lost 6 bases and 0 bases respectively, with 15 bases between them. This CDR3 is built from 16 residues. The CDR3 DNA reads as TGTGCCAGCAGCCTGCAGGCGGAGTATAGCAATCAGCCCCAGCATTTT. Its translation is CASSLQAEYSNQPQHF.

This clonotype is large in the sample. The CDR3 protein is CASSGTSFEQYF. The CDR3 DNA sequence: TGTGCCAGCAGTGGGACTAGCTTCGAGCAGTACTTC. The chain couples TRBV28 to TRBJ2-7, with 9 bases aligning to TRBD2. CDR1 and CDR2 from the germline V gene are MDHEN and SYDVKM. With V trimmed by 5 bases and J by 6 bases, 2 bases remained unmatched. This CDR3 has 12 amino acids.

With regard to this clonotype: This may arise from a read error, as a much more abundant clone is one base away. The rearrangement uses TRBV28 and TRBJ2-1; possible D gene TRBD2, 8 bases. The germline CDR1 and CDR2 sequences are MDHEN and SYDVKM. The V gene lost 7 bases and the J gene lost 7 bases, with 17 bases spanning the gap. This CDR3 spans 14 amino acids. In DNA, the CDR3 is TGTGCCAGCATTTGGACTAGCAGGGGGAATGAGCAGTTCTTC. Translating it yields CASIWTSRGNEQFF.

This clonotype is labeled as medium-sized. The rearrangement joins TRBV6-5 to TRBJ2-7; D remains ambiguous. Germline loops: CDR1 MNHEY, CDR2 SVGAGI. The ends were cut back, 2 bases at V and 6 bases at J, with 5 bases in the middle. The CDR3 runs 11 residues. The CDR3 region is CASSYGVEQYF. DNA for the CDR3: TGTGCCAGCAGTTACGGGGTCGAGCAGTACTTC.

Within the sample, this clonotype is medium-sized. The CDR3 spells CASGLGGPGATEAFF. Written as DNA, the CDR3 is TGTGCTAGTGGCCTGGGGGGGCCAGGGGCCACTGAAGCTTTCTTT. The chain links TRBV12-5 to TRBJ1-1; D perhaps matches TRBD1 (6 bases). V shed 6 bases and J shed 4 bases, with 18 bases lying between them. Germline CDR1 and CDR2: LGHNT and FRNRAP. This CDR3 region has 15 residues.

This clonotype qualifies as medium-sized. V and J are TRBV29-1 and TRBJ2-3; D might be TRBD2 (6 bases). Germline loops: CDR1 SQVTM, CDR2 ANQGSEA. Trimming left V 3 bases short and J 1 base short, with 8 bases between. This CDR3 comprises 13 residues. The CDR3 nucleotides read TGCAGCGTTGAGGGGGGAGGCACAGATACGCAGTATTTT. This gives the protein CSVEGGGTDTQYF.

This clonotype was detected a few times. The chain is built from TRBV30 and TRBJ2-3, with 7 bases aligning to TRBD2. V trimming: 2 bases; J trimming: 2 bases; junction bases outside the gene matches: 7. Germline V gives CDR1 GTSNPN, CDR2 SVGIG (reference sequence). The CDR3 contains 15 residues. The CDR3 sequence is CAWSRPGLITDTQYF. The CDR3 region has the DNA TGTGCCTGGAGTCGCCCGGGACTAATCACAGATACGCAGTATTTT.

Turning to this clonotype: The junction and the germline gene differ at one end; a read error may be behind it. The chain couples TRBV20-1 to TRBJ1-1; maybe TRBD1 (6 bases). CDR1 is DFQATT and CDR2 is SNEGSKA in the germline V gene (reference sequence). The CDR3 has 13 amino acids. CDR3 sequence (DNA): TGCGGTGCTATCTGGACAGAGAACACTGAAGCTTTCTTT. It yields the protein CGAIWTENTEAFF.

By share, this clonotype ranks as medium-sized. This chain's CDR3 is CASSPTHWDTQYF. CDR3 DNA sequence: TGTGCCAGCAGCCCGACGCACTGGGATACGCAGTATTTT. The chain has TRBV7-3 and TRBJ2-3, with unresolved D. V gave up 5 bases and J gave up 6 bases, with 12 bases separating them. The CDR3 loop spans 13 amino acids. CDR1 is SGHTA, CDR2 FQGTGA, per germline.

Worth noting for this clonotype: A much larger clone differs from this one at a single base, so this may be a read error. The chain uses TRBV23-1 and TRBJ2-1; D unclear. TRBV23-1 is marked as an open reading frame, function uncertain. The length of the CDR3 is 10 residues. The CDR3 protein is CACSRDEQFF. The CDR3 DNA sequence: TGCGCCTGCAGTCGGGATGAGCAGTTCTTC.

This chain uses TRBV28 with TRBJ2-1, with 10 nucleotides matching TRBD1. CDR1 is MDHEN and CDR2 is SYDVKM in the germline V gene. The CDR3 runs 15 residues. Unmatched junction bases numbered 18, after V lost 6 bases and J lost 16 bases. The CDR3, as DNA: TGTGCCAGCAGATCCGGGACAGGGGTTTACGATGAGCGATTCTTC. Translation gives CASRSGTGVYDERFF.

This clonotype is medium-sized by share. This rearrangement joins TRBV28 to TRBJ1-5, with no clear D. The CDR3 length is 18 residues. The V gene lost 3 bases and the J gene lost 0 bases, with 18 bases spanning the gap. Germline loops: CDR1 MDHEN, CDR2 SYDVKM. The chain's CDR3 is CASSFLLVDSTSNQPQHF. CDR3 coding DNA: TGTGCCAGCAGTTTCCTGCTTGTGGACTCAACTAGCAATCAGCCCCAGCATTTT.

This clonotype is classed as medium-sized. The rearrangement uses TRBV14 and TRBJ2-1; possibly TRBD2 for D (6 bases). Germline V gene sequence: CDR1 SGHDN, CDR2 FVKESK. The CDR3 runs to 13 residues. V gave up 5 bases and J gave up 3 bases, with 8 bases separating them. CDR3 amino acids: CASSGLIYNEQFF. CDR3 sequence (DNA): TGTGCCAGCAGCGGACTAATCTACAATGAGCAGTTCTTC.

This clonotype was detected once. A junction end diverges from the germline sequence, so it may reflect a read error. V gene TRBV19 combines with J gene TRBJ2-1, with D perhaps matching TRBD1 or TRBD2 (5 bases each). The germline V gene has CDR1 LNHDA and CDR2 SQIVND (reference sequence). CDR3 size: 15 residues. DNA for the CDR3: TGTACCAGTAGTGATGGGGGAGATAGCCGGAATGAGCAGCTCTTC. Translating gives CTSSDGGDSRNEQLF.

Sample share makes this clonotype medium-sized (0.01 to 0.1%). CDR3: CASSYSMGDTQYF. Written as DNA, the CDR3 is TGTGCCAGCAGTTACTCGATGGGGGATACGCAGTATTTT. The chain links TRBV6-2 or TRBV6-3 to TRBJ2-3; D unclear. V was trimmed by 0 bases and J by 6 bases, leaving 7 bases between them. The germline V gene has CDR1 MNHEY and CDR2 SVGEGT. This CDR3 is built from 13 residues.

By sample share, this clonotype is medium-sized. The chain couples TRBV2 to TRBJ2-7, with 7 positions matching TRBD2. Germline CDR1 SNHLY, CDR2 FYNNEI. J was trimmed by 3 bases and V by 7 bases; bases with no gene match: 6. The CDR3 contains 13 residues. Here the CDR3 reads CASKAGDNYEQYF. The CDR3 DNA follows: TGTGCCAGCAAGGCGGGGGATAACTACGAGCAGTACTTC.

This clonotype is medium-sized (0.01 to 0.1%) in the sample. The V gene is TRBV11-2, the J gene TRBJ2-7, with 11 bases fitting TRBD2. Unmatched junction bases numbered 3, after V lost 0 bases and J lost 2 bases. Germline CDR1 and CDR2: SGHAT and FQNNGV. The CDR3 has 16 amino acids. Here the CDR3 DNA reads TGTGCCAGCAGCTTAGAGGGGGGACTAGCGGCCTACGAGCAGTACTTC. Its protein is CASSLEGGLAAYEQYF.

By its share, this clonotype is medium-sized (0.01 to 0.1%). This chain connects TRBV28 to TRBJ1-5; D unresolved. V lost 7 bases, J lost 0 bases, and 13 bases lay in between. CDR1 and CDR2 (germline): MDHEN, SYDVKM. The CDR3 length is 15 residues. CDR3 nucleotide sequence: TGTGCCAGCACTTCAATGGTCAATAGCAATCAGCCCCAGCATTTT. Its translation: CASTSMVNSNQPQHF.

The J gene is TRBJ2-2, the V gene TRBV20-1; 7 bases align to TRBD1. V shed 1 base, J shed 0 bases, and the junction held 14 bases outside the gene matches. CDR3 size: 19 residues. Germline V gene sequence: CDR1 DFQATT, CDR2 SNEGSKA (reference sequence). CDR3: CSARAFFERTGPNTGELFF. The DNA for the CDR3 is TGCAGTGCTAGAGCGTTTTTTGAAAGGACAGGCCCGAACACCGGGGAGCTGTTTTTT.

With respect to this clonotype: Sequence at one end of the junction differs from germline and may be a read error. CDR3 loop: CATSDLADTDTQYF. DNA of the CDR3: TGTGCCACCAGTGATTTGGCAGACACAGACACGCAGTATTTT. The chain has TRBV24-1 and TRBJ2-3, with D uncertain. From germline, CDR1 is KGHDR and CDR2 SFDVKD. The CDR3 loop spans 14 amino acids.

This clonotype is large (0.1 to 1%). The CDR3 protein is CASSFRLAGDEQYF. CDR3 DNA sequence: TGTGCCAGCAGTTTTCGACTAGCGGGAGACGAGCAGTACTTC. The rearrangement links TRBV28 to TRBJ2-7; 12 positions match TRBD2. V dropped 3 bases and J dropped 5; count of bases not matched to a gene: 2. The CDR3 covers 14 residues. Per the germline V gene, CDR1 is MDHEN and CDR2 is SYDVKM.